This TCR beta chain was profiled in a study of OX40 agonist ivuxolimab in advanced cancers. Whole-study context: Eligibility rules accepted prior anti-PD-1, anti-PD-L1 or anti-CTLA-4 therapy, and over 30% had some.

Study-wide findings and caveats: The specificity for antigen of the expanded peripheral T cells was not determined.

Exclusion applied to patients with autoimmune disease history or systemic immunosuppression. Blood was sampled at baseline, cycle 4 day 1, and cycle 7 day 1. TCRdb's table, derived via immunoSEQ multiplex PCR, lists solely in-frame clones and lacks some. The repertoire holds about 20,000 clones, with 80% to 95% as singletons. This clone has a handful of counts. Its cognate antigen is unknown. Germline-derived CDR1 and CDR2 are MNHNS and SASEGT. The CDR3 consists of 12 residues. V lost 3 bases and J lost 7, with 10 bases in between. This receptor was obtained from an adult with an advanced solid tumor such as melanoma, head and neck, liver or kidney cancer. V is TRBV6-1 and J is TRBJ2-7; D gene uncertain. Specimen: CD4+ or CD8+ T cells sorted from blood, collected in a trial of the OX40 agonist ivuxolimab. CDR3 residues: CASSDLTDEQYF. Here the CDR3 DNA reads TGTGCCAGCAGTGACCTTACAGATGAGCAGTACTTC.